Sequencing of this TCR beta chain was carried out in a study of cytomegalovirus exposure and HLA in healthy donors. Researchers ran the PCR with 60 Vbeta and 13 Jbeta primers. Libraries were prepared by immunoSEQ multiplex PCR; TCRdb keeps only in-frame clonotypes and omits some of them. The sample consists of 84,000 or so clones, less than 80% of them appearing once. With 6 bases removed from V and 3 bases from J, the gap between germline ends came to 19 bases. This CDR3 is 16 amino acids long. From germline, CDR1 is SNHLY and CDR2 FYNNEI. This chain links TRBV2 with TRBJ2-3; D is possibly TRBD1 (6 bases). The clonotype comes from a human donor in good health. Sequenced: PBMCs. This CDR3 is CASSSPPTGLTDTQYF. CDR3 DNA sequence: TGTGCCAGCAGCTCCCCTCCAACAGGGTTAACAGATACGCAGTATTTT.